The 26 T cell receptor beta chains below all came from one sample that was sequenced in a study of blood T cell repertoires in COVID-19. Profiled with immunoSEQ multiplex PCR; TCRdb holds only in-frame clones, not every one. The sample shows about 250,000 clones, roughly three quarters of them seen only once. The sequenced sample consisted of peripheral blood. The receptors stem from a woman in her forties with active or convalescent COVID-19.

CDR3 nucleotides: TGTGCCAGCAGCTCCAGGGGGCGCGGTGGCTACACCTTC. Translating gives CASSSRGRGGYTF. The chain carries TRBV12-3 or TRBV12-4 and TRBJ1-2, with TRBD1 identical over 8 bases. The CDR3 totals 13 residues. The J segment lost 7 bases and the V segment lost 6 bases, leaving 7 bases of the junction unmatched.

The J gene is TRBJ2-2, the V gene TRBV6-5, with TRBD1 matching 10 bases. CDR1 is MNHEY and CDR2 is SVGAGI in the germline V gene. This CDR3 region has 16 residues. Unmatched junction bases numbered 6, after V lost 2 bases and J lost 6 bases. The CDR3 here is CASSYESGTGAGELFF. Written as DNA, the CDR3 is TGTGCCAGCAGTTACGAATCCGGGACAGGGGCCGGGGAGCTGTTTTTT.

The chain carries TRBV24-1 and TRBJ2-3; TRBD1 matches 9 bases. Trimming cost V 6 bases and J 6 bases; bases outside gene matches: 12. Germline V lookup: CDR1 KGHDR, CDR2 SFDVKD. The length of the CDR3 is 16 residues. The CDR3 loop reads CATSPQAGTGIDTQYF. CDR3 sequence (DNA): TGTGCCACCAGTCCCCAGGCAGGGACAGGGATTGATACGCAGTATTTT.

The V gene is TRBV4-1, the J gene TRBJ2-3; TRBD2 is a possible D gene (6 bases). CDR1 is MGHRA and CDR2 is YSYEKL in the germline V gene. The CDR3 totals 16 residues. Trimming removed 0 bases at V and 0 bases at J, with 10 bases between. Written as DNA, the CDR3 is TGCGCCAGCAGCCAAGATCGGGGGACTAGCACAGATACGCAGTATTTT. Protein: CASSQDRGTSTDTQYF.

The chain is built from TRBV19 and TRBJ1-5, with a tentative D call TRBD1 (6 bases). Germline V gives CDR1 LNHDA, CDR2 SQIVND (reference sequence). The CDR3 covers 13 residues. The germline V and J ends were trimmed by 6 bases and 7 bases, with 13 bases remaining between them. CDR3 sequence (DNA): TGTGCCAGTAGCGCACAGGGTCACCAGCCCCAGCATTTT. It specifies CASSAQGHQPQHF. The variable domain in full, with the rest retrieved from reference TRBV19 and TRBJ1-5, is DGGITQSPKYLFRKEGQNVTLSCEQNLNHDAMYWYRQDPGQGLRLIYYSQIVNDFQKGDIAEGYSVSREKKESFPLTVTSAQKNPTAFYLCASSAQGHQPQHFGDGTRLSIL.

The rearrangement links TRBV24-1 to TRBJ2-5, with TRBD2 identical over 11 bases. The CDR3 is 15 amino acids. V shed 7 bases, J shed 2 bases, and the junction held 5 bases outside the gene matches. Germline V gene lookup returns CDR1 KGHDR and CDR2 SFDVKD. The DNA for the CDR3 is TGTGCCACCAGCGTAGCGGGGGGGCTTCAAGAGACCCAGTACTTC. Protein sequence: CATSVAGGLQETQYF.

The rearrangement uses TRBV11-2 and TRBJ2-5, with a tentative D call TRBD1 (6 bases). This CDR3 spans 14 amino acids. Germline-derived CDR1 and CDR2 are SGHAT and FQNNGV. V lost 6 bases to trimming and J lost 1 base, with 12 bases between them. CDR3 protein: CASRRGTTQETQYF. The CDR3 DNA reads as TGTGCCAGCAGGCGTGGGACAACCCAAGAGACCCAGTACTTC.

This sequence joins TRBV27 and TRBJ2-7; 8 bases fit TRBD1. V trimming: 5 bases; J trimming: 3 bases; junction bases outside the gene matches: 6. Germline assignment: CDR1 MNHEY and CDR2 SMNVEV (reference sequence). CDR3 length equals 14 residues. This chain's CDR3 is CASSPTGAVYEQYV. For the CDR3, the DNA is TGTGCCAGCAGTCCGACAGGGGCCGTCTACGAGCAGTACGTC.

The chain has TRBV28 and TRBJ2-5, with a weak D call TRBD2 (6 bases). Germline V lookup: CDR1 MDHEN, CDR2 SYDVKM. The CDR3 sequence is 16 residues long. Trimming shortened V by 6 bases and J by 2 bases, and 19 bases separated the two germline ends. In nucleotides, the CDR3 is TGTGCCAGCAGCACCGTGGGGGGAGGTTTTCAAGAGACCCAGTACTTC. This sequence encodes CASSTVGGGFQETQYF.

The V call is TRBV7-3, the J call TRBJ2-3; 8 bases match TRBD2. The CDR3 contains 15 residues. From germline, CDR1 is SGHTA and CDR2 FQGTGA. Trimming took 5 bases from V and 4 from J; bases not matched to a gene: 8. The CDR3 is CASSRGGRGADTQYF. The CDR3 coding sequence is TGTGCCAGCAGCCGGGGGGGCCGCGGCGCAGATACGCAGTATTTT.

This clone was seen only a few times. The CDR3 DNA is TGTGCCAGCATCGGGACAGGGATGAACACTGAAGCTTTCTTT. Protein: CASIGTGMNTEAFF. The rearrangement joins TRBV27 to TRBJ1-1; 9 bases fit TRBD1. This CDR3 is built from 14 residues. V lost 7 bases and J lost 0; bases outside the gene matches: 3. Looked up from germline, CDR1 is MNHEY and CDR2 is SMNVEV (reference sequence).

This clone was seen a handful of times. This sequence joins TRBV19 and TRBJ2-1; D is perhaps TRBD2 (6 bases). The V gene lost 7 bases and the J gene lost 0 bases, with 19 bases spanning the gap. The germline V gene has CDR1 LNHDA and CDR2 SQIVND (reference sequence). This CDR3 spans 17 amino acids. CDR3 bases: TGTGCCAGTAAGGGCCCGAGCGGGCTGAGCTCCTACAATGAGCAGTTCTTC. This codes for CASKGPSGLSSYNEQFF.

The genes are TRBV5-1 and TRBJ2-2, with D maybe TRBD2 (6 bases). This CDR3 is 16 amino acids long. Trimming left V 4 bases short and J 2 bases short, with 15 bases between. The germline gives CDR1 SGHRS, CDR2 YFSETQ. CDR3 loop: CASSARWDSNTGELFF. CDR3 in DNA: TGCGCCAGCAGCGCCCGATGGGACTCCAACACCGGGGAGCTGTTTTTT.

The chain uses TRBV2 and TRBJ1-2; the D is unclear. Trimming removed 0 bases at V and 2 bases at J, with 13 bases between. Germline assignment: CDR1 SNHLY and CDR2 FYNNEI. CDR3 length: 16 residues. This CDR3 is CASSEAPYRRNYGYTF. DNA for the CDR3: TGTGCCAGCAGTGAAGCGCCTTACAGACGAAACTATGGCTACACCTTC. Complete variable domain (other parts from reference TRBV2 and TRBJ1-2): EPEVTQTPSHQVTQMGQEVILRCVPISNHLYFYWYRQILGQKVEFLVSFYNNEISEKSEIFDDQFSVERPDGSNFTLKIRSTKLEDSAMYFCASSEAPYRRNYGYTFGSGTRLTVV.

The genes are TRBV5-5 and TRBJ1-3; possibly TRBD1 for D (5 bases). The germline V gene has CDR1 SGHKS and CDR2 YYEKEE (reference sequence). This CDR3 contains 16 residues. V was shortened by 4 bases and J by 0 bases, with 14 bases between the two germline ends. The chain's CDR3 is CASSLRAPNSGNTIYF. The DNA of the CDR3 is TGTGCCAGCAGCCTCAGGGCGCCCAACTCTGGAAACACCATATATTTT.

The chain combines TRBV25-1 with TRBJ1-4; D is unresolved. Per germline, CDR1 MGHDK and CDR2 SYGVNS. The CDR3 sequence is 11 residues long. V lost 6 bases and J lost 5, with 4 bases in between. Here the CDR3 reads CASSENEKLFF. The CDR3 nucleotides read TGTGCCAGCAGCGAGAATGAAAAACTGTTTTTT. Variable domain in full (rest from reference TRBV25-1 and TRBJ1-4): EADIYQTPRYLVIGTGKKITLECSQTMGHDKMYWYQQDPGMELHLIHYSYGVNSTEKGDLSSESTVSRIRTEHFPLTLESARPSHTSQYLCASSENEKLFFGSGTQLSVL.

V gene TRBV28 combines with J gene TRBJ2-7; 10 bases fit TRBD2. CDR1 and CDR2 (germline): MDHEN, SYDVKM. This CDR3 is 17 amino acids long. V was pared by 6 bases and J by 0 bases, with 11 bases of the junction left unmatched. The CDR3 here is CASRKRTSGSSSYEQYF. As DNA, the CDR3 is TGTGCCAGCAGGAAAAGGACTAGCGGTTCGAGCTCCTACGAGCAGTACTTC.

This clone appeared once. The chain recombines TRBV7-9 with TRBJ2-5, with TRBD2 matching over 13 bases. The CDR3 loop spans 15 amino acids. After removal of 3 bases from V and 5 bases from J, the junction contained 3 bases not matched to a gene. Germline V gene sequence: CDR1 SEHNR, CDR2 FQNEAQ (reference sequence). The CDR3 spells CASSFTSGGVETQYF. The CDR3 bases are TGTGCCAGCAGCTTCACTAGCGGGGGGGTGGAGACCCAGTACTTC.

In its sample, this clone was seen a few times. V gene TRBV4-1 combines with J gene TRBJ1-5, with D possibly TRBD1 on 5 matching bases. CDR3 length equals 13 residues. CDR1 and CDR2 from the germline V gene are MGHRA and YSYEKL. Trimming stripped 5 bases from V and 5 bases from J, with 10 bases between. The CDR3 bases are TGCGCCAGCAGCTCAATCAGGGATCAGCCCCAGCATTTT. Translating it yields CASSSIRDQPQHF.

The CDR3 DNA reads TGCGCCAGCAGCTTGAGCCGCGGTTCGGCCACCGGGGAGCTGTTTTTT. Encoded protein: CASSLSRGSATGELFF. This sequence joins TRBV5-1 and TRBJ2-2; the D is unclear. CDR3 length: 16 residues. V lost 1 base and J lost 4, with 14 bases in between. The germline V gene encodes CDR1 SGHRS and CDR2 YFSETQ.

The DNA of the CDR3 is TGTGCCAGCAGTGTAGGGGACTCTAGCTCCTACGAGCAGTACGTC. This sequence encodes CASSVGDSSSYEQYV. The J gene is TRBJ2-7, the V gene TRBV28; tentative D call: TRBD2 (6 bases). Germline CDR1 is MDHEN and CDR2 is SYDVKM. V gave up 5 bases and J gave up 0 bases, with 14 bases separating them. The CDR3 runs to 15 residues.

The chain has TRBV15 and TRBJ1-1, with 9 bases matching TRBD1. V shed 3 bases and J 0 bases; nucleotides not matched to a gene: 8. CDR1 is LNHNV, CDR2 YYDKDF, per germline (reference sequence). The CDR3 consists of 17 residues. CDR3 in DNA: TGTGCCACCAGCAGTACACCGGGACAGGGACTGAACACTGAAGCTTTCTTT. This translates into CATSSTPGQGLNTEAFF.

The V call is TRBV5-1, the J call TRBJ2-5, with D possibly TRBD1 on 7 matching bases. V lost 0 bases, J lost 7 bases, and 13 bases lay in between. CDR1 and CDR2 from the germline V gene are SGHRS and YFSETQ. The CDR3 loop spans 14 amino acids. The CDR3 sequence is CASSLAGQGGTQYF. The CDR3 coding sequence is TGCGCCAGCAGCTTGGCCGGGCAGGGGGGGACCCAGTACTTC.

This chain connects TRBV4-1 to TRBJ1-6, with TRBD1 matching over 9 bases. J lost 10 bases, V lost 2 bases, and 9 bases had no gene match. The length of the CDR3 is 16 residues. Germline V gene sequence: CDR1 MGHRA, CDR2 YSYEKL. This chain's CDR3 is CASSQPTGGAGSPLHF. CDR3 coding DNA: TGCGCCAGCAGCCAACCCACAGGGGGCGCAGGATCACCCCTCCACTTT.

The V call is TRBV29-1, the J call TRBJ1-1, with D unresolved. The germline V gene encodes CDR1 SQVTM and CDR2 ANQGSEA. V dropped 7 bases and J dropped 7 bases, with 13 bases sitting between them. The CDR3 is 11 amino acids. The CDR3 reads CSGLHEVEAFF. CDR3 nucleotides: TGCAGCGGCCTTCATGAGGTTGAAGCTTTCTTT.

This clone was counted between two and nine times. V is TRBV27 and J is TRBJ2-2; the match to TRBD1 covers 9 bases. Germline lookup yields CDR1 MNHEY and CDR2 SMNVEV (reference sequence). The CDR3 has 15 residues. Trimming cost V 7 bases and J 8 bases; bases outside gene matches: 11. The DNA of the CDR3 is TGTGCCAGCAATAACAGGGGGCTTTTGGGTGGGGAGCTGTTTTTT. It codes for CASNNRGLLGGELFF.